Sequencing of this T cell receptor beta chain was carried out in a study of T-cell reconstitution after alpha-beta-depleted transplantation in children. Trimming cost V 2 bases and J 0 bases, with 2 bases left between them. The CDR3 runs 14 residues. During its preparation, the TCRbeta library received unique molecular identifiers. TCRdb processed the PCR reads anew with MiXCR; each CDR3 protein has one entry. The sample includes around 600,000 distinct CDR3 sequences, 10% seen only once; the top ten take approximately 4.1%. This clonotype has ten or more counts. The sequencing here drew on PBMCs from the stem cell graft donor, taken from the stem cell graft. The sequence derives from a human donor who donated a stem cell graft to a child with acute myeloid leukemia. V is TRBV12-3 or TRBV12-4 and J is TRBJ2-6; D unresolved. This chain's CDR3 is CASSLRSGANVLTF. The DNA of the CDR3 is TGTGCCAGCAGTTTACGCTCTGGGGCCAACGTCCTGACTTTC.